A single sample is the source of the 3 T cell receptor beta chains below, sequenced in a study of persistence of HIV-infected CD4 T cells. The immunoSEQ assay was version 4, run in survey mode. TCRdb's table, derived via immunoSEQ multiplex PCR, lists solely in-frame clones and lacks some. The table shows under 40,000 clones, with 70% occurring only once. Antigen specificity for these receptors is unknown. Overlapping HIV-1 Gag 15-mer peptides at roughly 1 ug per peptide per mL were used. Responding CD4+ T cells were sorted by upregulation of both CD40 ligand and CD69. The source material was CD4+ T cells sorted from PBMCs after approximately 20-hour stimulation, sampled from a patient who received antiretroviral therapy. The receptor source for this set is an adult man with HIV who was CMV-seropositive.

V and J are TRBV10-3 and TRBJ2-5; D uncertain. This CDR3 contains 13 residues. V was shortened by 7 bases and J by 2 bases, with 11 bases between the two germline ends. Germline V gene lookup returns CDR1 ENHRY and CDR2 SYGVKD. The CDR3 DNA reads as TGTGCCATCAAAGAACAGCAACAAGAGACCCAGTACTTC. This sequence encodes CAIKEQQQETQYF.

V and J are TRBV19 and TRBJ2-3; a weak D match, TRBD2 (6 bases). The germline CDR1 and CDR2 sequences are LNHDA and SQIVND (reference sequence). The CDR3 length is 14 residues. The V end was cut by 5 bases, the J end by 0 bases, with 9 bases between. CDR3 DNA sequence: TGTGCCAGTAGTGTGGGGACTAGCACAGATACGCAGTATTTT. It encodes CASSVGTSTDTQYF.

V and J are TRBV5-1 and TRBJ1-4; TRBD1 matches 10 bases. The V gene end was trimmed by 4 bases and the J gene end by 6 bases; junction bases not matched to a gene: 6. CDR1 is SGHRS and CDR2 is YFSETQ in the germline V gene. The CDR3 runs 15 residues. CDR3 protein: CASSPRGTGDEKLFF. CDR3 coding DNA: TGCGCCAGCAGCCCGAGAGGGACAGGGGATGAAAAACTGTTTTTT.